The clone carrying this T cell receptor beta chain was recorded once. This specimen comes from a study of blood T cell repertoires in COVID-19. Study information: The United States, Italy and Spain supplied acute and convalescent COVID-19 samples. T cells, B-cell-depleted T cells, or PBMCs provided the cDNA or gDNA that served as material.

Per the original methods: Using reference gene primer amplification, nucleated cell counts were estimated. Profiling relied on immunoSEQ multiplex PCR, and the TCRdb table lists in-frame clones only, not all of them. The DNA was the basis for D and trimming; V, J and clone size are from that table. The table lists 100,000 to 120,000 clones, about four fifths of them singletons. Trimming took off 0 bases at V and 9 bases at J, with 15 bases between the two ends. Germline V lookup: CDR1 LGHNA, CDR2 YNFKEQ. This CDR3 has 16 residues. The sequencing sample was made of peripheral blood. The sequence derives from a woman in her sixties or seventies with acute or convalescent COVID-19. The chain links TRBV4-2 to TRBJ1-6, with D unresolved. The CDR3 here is CASSQDVAGYGSPLHF. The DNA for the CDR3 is TGTGCCAGCAGCCAAGATGTAGCGGGGTATGGTTCACCCCTCCACTTT.